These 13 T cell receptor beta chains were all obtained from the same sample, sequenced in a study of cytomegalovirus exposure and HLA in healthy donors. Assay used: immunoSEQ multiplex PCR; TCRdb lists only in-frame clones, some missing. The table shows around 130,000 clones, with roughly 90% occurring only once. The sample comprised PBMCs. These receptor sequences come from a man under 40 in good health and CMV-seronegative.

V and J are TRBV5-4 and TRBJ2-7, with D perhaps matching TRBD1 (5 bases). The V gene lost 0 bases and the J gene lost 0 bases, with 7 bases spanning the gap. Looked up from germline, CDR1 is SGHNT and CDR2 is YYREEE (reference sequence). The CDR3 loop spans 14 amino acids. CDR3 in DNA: TGTGCCAGCAGCTTGGGCAGGGTCTCCTACGAGCAGTACTTC. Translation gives CASSLGRVSYEQYF.

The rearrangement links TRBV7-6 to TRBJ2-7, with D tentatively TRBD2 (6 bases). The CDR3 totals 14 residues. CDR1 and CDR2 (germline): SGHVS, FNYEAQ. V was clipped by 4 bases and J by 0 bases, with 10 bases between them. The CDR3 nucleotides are TGTGCCAGCAGCTGGGACTGGAGCTCCTACGAGCAGTACTTC. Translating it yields CASSWDWSSYEQYF. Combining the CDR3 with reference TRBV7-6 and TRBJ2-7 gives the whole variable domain GAGVSQSPRYKVTKRGQDVALRCDPISGHVSLYWYRQALGQGPEFLTYFNYEAQQDKSGLPNDRFSAERPEGSISTLTIQRTEQRDSAMYRCASSWDWSSYEQYFGPGTRLTVT.

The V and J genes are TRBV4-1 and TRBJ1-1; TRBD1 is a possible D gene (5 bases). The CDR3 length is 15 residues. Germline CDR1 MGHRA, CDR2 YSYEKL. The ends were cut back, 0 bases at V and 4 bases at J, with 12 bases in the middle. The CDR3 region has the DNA TGCGCCAGCAGCCAAGAGGGGCCCCGGAGCACTGAAGCTTTCTTT. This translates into CASSQEGPRSTEAFF.

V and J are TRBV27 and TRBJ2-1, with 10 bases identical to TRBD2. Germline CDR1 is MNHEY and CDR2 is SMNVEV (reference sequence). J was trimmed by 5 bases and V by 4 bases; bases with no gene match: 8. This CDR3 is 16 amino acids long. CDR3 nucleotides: TGTGCCAGCAGTTCTCCTAGCGGGGGCAGTAACAATGAGCAGTTCTTC. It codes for CASSSPSGGSNNEQFF.

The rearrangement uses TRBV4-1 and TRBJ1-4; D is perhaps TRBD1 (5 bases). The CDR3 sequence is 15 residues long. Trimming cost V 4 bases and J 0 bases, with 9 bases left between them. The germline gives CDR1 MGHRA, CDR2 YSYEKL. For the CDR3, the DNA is TGCGCCAGCAGCCTGACAGAAACAACTAATGAAAAACTGTTTTTT. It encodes CASSLTETTNEKLFF.

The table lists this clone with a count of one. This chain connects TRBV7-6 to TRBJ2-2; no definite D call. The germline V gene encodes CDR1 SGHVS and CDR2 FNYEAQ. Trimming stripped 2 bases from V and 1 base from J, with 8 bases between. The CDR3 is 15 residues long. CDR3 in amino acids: CASSLLTGNTGELFF. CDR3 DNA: TGTGCCAGCAGCTTATTAACGGGGAACACCGGGGAGCTGTTTTTT.

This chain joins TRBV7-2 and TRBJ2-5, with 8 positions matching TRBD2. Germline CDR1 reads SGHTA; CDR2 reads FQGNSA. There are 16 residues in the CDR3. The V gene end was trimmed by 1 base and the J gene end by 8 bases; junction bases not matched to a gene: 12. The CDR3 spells CASSLGGAGARETQYF. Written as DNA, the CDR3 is TGTGCCAGCAGCTTAGGAGGAGCGGGGGCAAGAGAAACCCAGTACTTC.

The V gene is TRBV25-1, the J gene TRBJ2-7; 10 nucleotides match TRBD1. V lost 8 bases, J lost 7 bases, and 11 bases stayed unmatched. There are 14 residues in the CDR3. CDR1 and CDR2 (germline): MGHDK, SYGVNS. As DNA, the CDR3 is TGTGCCAGCGCCCCCCCGGACAGGGGGTTGGAGCAGTACTTC. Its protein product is CASAPPDRGLEQYF.

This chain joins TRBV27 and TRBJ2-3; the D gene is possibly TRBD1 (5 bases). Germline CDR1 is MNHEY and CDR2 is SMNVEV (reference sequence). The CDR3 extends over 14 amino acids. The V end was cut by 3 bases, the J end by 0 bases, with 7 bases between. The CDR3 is CASSFRDSTDTQYF. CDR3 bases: TGTGCCAGCAGTTTCAGGGATAGCACAGATACGCAGTATTTT.

CDR3 DNA sequence: TGTGCCAGCAGTTTAATTGGGGGCGTGGTCGGGGAGCTGTTTTTT. It specifies CASSLIGGVVGELFF. The chain recombines TRBV28 with TRBJ2-2; a possible D gene is TRBD1 (6 bases). Trimming removed 2 bases at V and 7 bases at J, with 14 bases between. Germline lookup yields CDR1 MDHEN and CDR2 SYDVKM. This CDR3 contains 15 residues.

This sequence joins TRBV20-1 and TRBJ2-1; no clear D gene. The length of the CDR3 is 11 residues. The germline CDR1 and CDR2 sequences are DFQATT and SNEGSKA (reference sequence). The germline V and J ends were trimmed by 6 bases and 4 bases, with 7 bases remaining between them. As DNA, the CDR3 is TGCAGTGCCCCACGGTACAATGAGCAGTTCTTC. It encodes CSAPRYNEQFF.

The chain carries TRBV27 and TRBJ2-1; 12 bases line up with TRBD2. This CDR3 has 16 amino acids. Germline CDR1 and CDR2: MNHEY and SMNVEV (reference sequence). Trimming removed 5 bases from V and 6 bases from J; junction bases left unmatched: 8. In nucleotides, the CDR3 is TGTGCCAGCAGTACGCCGCTAGCGGGGGGGTCCAATGAGCAGTTCTTC. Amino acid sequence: CASSTPLAGGSNEQFF.

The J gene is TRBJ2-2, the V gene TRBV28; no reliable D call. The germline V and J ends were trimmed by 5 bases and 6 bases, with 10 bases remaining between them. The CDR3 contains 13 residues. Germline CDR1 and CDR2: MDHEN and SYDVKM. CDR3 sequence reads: CASSTSWSGELFF. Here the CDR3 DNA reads TGTGCCAGCAGTACATCATGGTCCGGGGAGCTGTTTTTT.